This entry lists 8 T cell receptor beta chains sequenced from one sample in a study of beta chain features in type 1 diabetes. Expressed TCRB transcripts were sequenced, since all the RNA that had been isolated was reverse transcribed. Libraries were prepared by immunoSEQ multiplex PCR; TCRdb keeps only in-frame clonotypes and omits some of them. The sample has 640,000 or so clones; over 13% are singletons. Study-level findings and limits: Moderately but significantly shorter TCRB CDR3s were found in Type 1 diabetes patients in all four CD4+ subsets.

Their antigens are not known. The sequenced sample consisted of naive CD4+ T cells from blood. Receptors originate from a man in his late teens or twenties with type 1 diabetes.

Concerning this clone: This specimen includes other DNA sequences encoding the same CDR3. The gene calls are TRBV4-2 and TRBJ2-3, with D tentatively TRBD1 or TRBD2 (5 bases each). CDR1 and CDR2 from the germline V gene are LGHNA and YNFKEQ. V was trimmed by 1 base and J by 0 bases, leaving 8 bases between them. The CDR3 runs to 15 residues. The CDR3 coding sequence is TGTGCCAGCAGCCAAGCGGGGCCTAGCACAGATACGCAGTATTTT. It encodes CASSQAGPSTDTQYF.

Only a few counts were recorded for this clone. At the DNA level, this CDR3 is encoded by other sequences in the same sample as well. V is TRBV25-1 and J is TRBJ2-7; the match to TRBD2 covers 9 bases. Germline CDR1 is MGHDK and CDR2 is SYGVNS. This CDR3 spans 13 amino acids. Unmatched junction bases numbered 1, after V lost 4 bases and J lost 3 bases. The CDR3 here is CASSGRGGYEQYF. CDR3 sequence (DNA): TGTGCCAGCAGTGGGCGGGGGGGCTACGAGCAGTACTTC.

This clone has more than one count but fewer than ten. This sequence joins TRBV9 and TRBJ2-7, with D possibly called TRBD1 or TRBD2 (5 bases each). Germline lookup yields CDR1 SGDLS and CDR2 YYNGEE. Between the trimmed V and J ends, which lost 0 bases and 1 base, there was a span of 8 bases. CDR3 size: 14 residues. The CDR3 loop reads CASSVERTSYEQYF. CDR3 in DNA: TGTGCCAGCAGCGTAGAGCGGACATCCTACGAGCAGTACTTC. Supplemented by reference TRBV9 and TRBJ2-7, the full variable domain reads DSGVTQTPKHLITATGQRVTLRCSPRSGDLSVYWYQQSLDQGLQFLIQYYNGEERAKGNILERFSAQQFPDLHSELNLSSLELGDSALYFCASSVERTSYEQYFGPGTRLTVT.

The chain combines TRBV9 with TRBJ1-4; D is unresolved. Per germline, CDR1 SGDLS and CDR2 YYNGEE. Trimming shortened V by 0 bases and J by 6 bases, and 12 bases separated the two germline ends. The CDR3 sequence is 15 residues long. This chain's CDR3 is CASSVGAVNDEKLFF. The CDR3 DNA follows: TGTGCCAGCAGCGTAGGGGCAGTTAACGATGAAAAACTGTTTTTT.

This clone has only a few counts. The chain recombines TRBV9 with TRBJ2-2, with 8 positions matching TRBD2. CDR3 length: 13 amino acids. Germline V CDR1 and CDR2: SGDLS, YYNGEE. The J segment lost 8 bases and the V segment lost 2 bases, leaving 2 bases of the junction unmatched. The CDR3 DNA reads as TGTGCCAGCAGCGTGGGACTAGGTGGGGAGCTGTTTTTT. Translation gives CASSVGLGGELFF.

This clone has more than one count but fewer than ten. The CDR3 region is CASSVSLGNIQYF. CDR3 bases: TGTGCCAGCAGCGTATCATTAGGGAACATTCAGTACTTC. The rearrangement uses TRBV9 and TRBJ2-4; D is undetermined. This CDR3 region has 13 residues. Germline V gene data show CDR1 as SGDLS and CDR2 as YYNGEE. Between the trimmed V and J ends, which lost 1 base and 7 bases, there was a span of 9 bases.

The chain carries TRBV7-3 and TRBJ1-2; 9 bases are shared with TRBD1. This CDR3 has 14 residues. J gave up 8 bases and V 5 bases, and 9 bases lay outside the gene matches. Germline values: CDR1 SGHTA, CDR2 FQGTGA. The CDR3: CASSPSGQGEGYTF. Here the CDR3 DNA reads TGTGCCAGCAGCCCATCGGGACAGGGAGAGGGCTACACCTTC.

The chain carries TRBV4-3 and TRBJ2-7, with 10 positions matching TRBD1. Germline V lookup: CDR1 LGHNA, CDR2 YSLEER. This CDR3 has 15 residues. V was clipped by 1 base and J by 3 bases; unmatched bases: 3. The DNA for the CDR3 is TGCGCCAGCAGCCAAGGAGGGACAGGGGACTACGAGCAGTACTTC. This codes for CASSQGGTGDYEQYF.